This T cell receptor beta chain was captured in a study of graft-versus-host responses after intestinal transplantation. To note about this clone: Antigen: not known.

Germline-derived CDR1 and CDR2 are SGHRS and YFSETQ. The CDR3 consists of 14 residues. Losses at the gene ends were 3 bases for V and 4 bases for J; bases not matched to a gene: 5. Profiling relied on immunoSEQ multiplex PCR, and the TCRdb table lists in-frame clones only, not all of them. Among tens of thousands of clones, around 94% were seen once, and the ten largest hold about 0.22%. The input for sequencing was unstimulated CD4+ T cells sorted from spleen or lymph node cells, taken before transplant. The clonotype was recovered from a human donor who was the organ donor for an intestinal transplant. The rearrangement joins TRBV5-1 to TRBJ2-5, with 8 positions matching TRBD2. The CDR3: CASSSTGGRETQYF. CDR3 coding DNA: TGCGCCAGCAGCTCGACGGGGGGGCGAGAGACCCAGTACTTC. The full variable domain, with the rest looked up from reference TRBV5-1 and TRBJ2-5, is KAGVTQTPRYLIKTRGQQVTLSCSPISGHRSVSWYQQTPGQGLQFLFEYFSETQRNKGNFPGRFSGRQFSNSRSEMNVSTLELGDSALYLCASSSTGGRETQYFGPGTRLLVL.